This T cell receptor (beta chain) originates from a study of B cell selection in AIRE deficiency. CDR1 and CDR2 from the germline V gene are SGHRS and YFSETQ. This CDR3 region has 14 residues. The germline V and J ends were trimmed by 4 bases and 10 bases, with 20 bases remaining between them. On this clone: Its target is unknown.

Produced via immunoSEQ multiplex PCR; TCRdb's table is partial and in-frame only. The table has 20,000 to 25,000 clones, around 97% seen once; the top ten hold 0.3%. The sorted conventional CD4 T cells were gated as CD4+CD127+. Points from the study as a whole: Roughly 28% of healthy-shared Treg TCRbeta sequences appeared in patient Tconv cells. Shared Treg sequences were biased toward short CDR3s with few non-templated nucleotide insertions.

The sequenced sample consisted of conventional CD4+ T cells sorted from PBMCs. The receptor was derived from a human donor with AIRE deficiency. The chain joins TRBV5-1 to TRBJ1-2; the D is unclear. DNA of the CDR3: TGCGCCAGCAGCCCGGGAAGGCCTCCCGGGAACTACACCTTC. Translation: CASSPGRPPGNYTF.